This T cell receptor beta chain was found in a study of graft-versus-host responses after intestinal transplantation. Whole-study context: Anti-thymocyte globulin induction was given to all recipients, followed by tacrolimus and steroids for three to four years. Study findings and constraints: Circulating GvH clones peaking coincided with falling HvG clones soon after transplant. Recipient marrow contained GvH clones, some of which appeared first in ileum or blood. Within the allografts of patients who had graft-donor T cell macrochimerism, graft-versus-host to host-versus-graft clonal ratios were high.

Worth noting for this clone: Antigen: not known.

Repertoires were generated with immunoSEQ multiplex PCR, while TCRdb's copy carries only in-frame clones and drops some. The data hold some 130,000 clones, with 80% to 95% observed a single time. Between the trimmed V and J ends, which lost 5 bases and 6 bases, there was a span of 8 bases. The CDR3 length is 12 residues. Per the germline V gene, CDR1 is SEHNR and CDR2 is FQNEAQ (reference sequence). This specimen was unstimulated CD4+ T cells sorted from spleen or lymph node cells, taken before intestinal transplant. This chain uses TRBV7-9 with TRBJ2-1, with no clear D. This receptor was taken from a human donor who received an intestinal transplant. This CDR3 is CASSVKSNEQFF. CDR3 sequence (DNA): TGTGCCAGCAGCGTTAAGAGCAATGAGCAGTTCTTC.